This record concerns one T cell receptor beta chain sequence. Its specificity is not known. The sample originates from a study of T cell responses to AZD1222 COVID-19 vaccine. General study points: The sample set comprised mostly white British donors with more females, and clonal diversity was possibly underestimated.

CDR3 length equals 18 residues. V was pared by 1 base and J by 3 bases, with 12 bases of the junction left unmatched. Germline V gene lookup returns CDR1 MNHNS and CDR2 SASEGT. Method: immunoSEQ multiplex PCR; TCRdb's copy keeps in-frame clones and lacks some. The sample holds some 150,000 clones, about 91% seen once. V and J are TRBV6-1 and TRBJ2-1; 7 nucleotides align to TRBD2. The sample in question was peripheral blood, obtained on day 0 of AZD1222 vaccination. The sequence was collected from an adult in good health. DNA of the CDR3: TGTGCCAGCAGTGAAGGGGTAGCGGGTCCTGGCAACTACAATGAGCAGTTCTTC. Its protein is CASSEGVAGPGNYNEQFF.